This T cell receptor beta chain stems from a study of blood T cell repertoires in COVID-19. Study-wide background: Spain, Italy and the United States supplied samples that represented acute and convalescent COVID-19. T cells, B-cell-depleted T cells, or PBMCs provided the cDNA or gDNA that served as material.

The CDR3 covers 14 residues. CDR1 and CDR2 (germline): MNHEY, SVGAGI. Trimming removed 6 bases at V and 0 bases at J, with 11 bases between. Authors' data handling: Using reference gene primer amplification, nucleated cell counts were estimated. Assay used: immunoSEQ multiplex PCR; TCRdb lists only in-frame clones, some missing. V, J and clone size reflect that table, while D and trimming were determined from the DNA. The repertoire consists of over 95,000 clones, with more than 80% occurring once and the leading ten covering over 9.5%. Sequencing was carried out using peripheral blood. This clonotype was sampled from a human donor in a cohort sampled during active COVID-19. This chain uses TRBV6-5 with TRBJ2-5; D is possibly TRBD1 (6 bases). CDR3: CASRPGTNQETQYF. Here the CDR3 DNA reads TGTGCCAGCAGGCCCGGGACAAACCAAGAGACCCAGTACTTC.